One sample yielded the 19 T cell receptor beta chains listed below, sequenced in a study of cytomegalovirus exposure and HLA in healthy donors (TCRdb year 2017). Library preparation was by the immunoSEQ multiplex PCR assay. For the multiplex PCR, a mixture combining 60 forward primers for TCR Vbeta segments and 13 reverse primers for TCR Jbeta segments was used. TCRdb re-hosts the immuneACCESS table, in-frame sequences only. Its copies lack some clones; in the studies checked, an unresolved V gene accounts for under half of them, and the cause for the rest is not known. This sample has 150,000 to 200,000 clones in its table, and about 80% of those were observed once. The ten largest clones take up 1.4% to 1.5% of the sample. Specimen: PBMCs. These receptors all come from a woman aged 30 to 39 in good health and CMV-seropositive.

CDR3 protein: CASSGDTNTEAFF. The CDR3 DNA follows: TGCGCCAGCAGCGGGGACACAAACACTGAAGCTTTCTTT. V and J are TRBV5-1 and TRBJ1-1; D might be TRBD1 (6 bases). The CDR3 runs to 13 residues. The germline V gene has CDR1 SGHRS and CDR2 YFSETQ. Trimming pared 4 bases from V and 2 bases from J, leaving 9 bases between.

This sequence joins TRBV5-1 and TRBJ2-1, with D possibly TRBD2 on 5 matching bases. CDR1 and CDR2 from the germline V gene are SGHRS and YFSETQ. The CDR3 has 15 amino acids. The V and J ends lost 4 bases and 8 bases respectively, with 19 bases between them. CDR3 region: CASSPGLPRLDEQFF. The CDR3 nucleotides are TGCGCCAGCAGCCCTGGACTCCCCCGGCTGGATGAGCAGTTCTTC. Together with reference TRBV5-1 and TRBJ2-1, the CDR3 gives the full variable domain: KAGVTQTPRYLIKTRGQQVTLSCSPISGHRSVSWYQQTPGQGLQFLFEYFSETQRNKGNFPGRFSGRQFSNSRSEMNVSTLELGDSALYLCASSPGLPRLDEQFFGPGTRLTVL.

The chain links TRBV13 to TRBJ2-1, with D possibly TRBD2 on 6 matching bases. Germline lookup yields CDR1 PRHDT and CDR2 FYEKMQ (reference sequence). The CDR3 spans 15 residues. Trimming took 4 bases from V and 0 from J, leaving 10 bases between them. The CDR3 protein is CASSSGVPSYNEQFF. Here the CDR3 DNA reads TGTGCCAGCAGCTCGGGGGTCCCCTCCTACAATGAGCAGTTCTTC.

Comments on this clone: Relative to the germline gene, one junction end is altered; a read error may explain this. The chain recombines TRBV7-9 with TRBJ1-2; D remains unclear. The V gene's germline CDR1 is SEHNR and CDR2 FQNEAQ (reference sequence). This CDR3 region has 15 residues. For the CDR3, the DNA is TGTTCCAGCAGCTTGAATCCTCAAACATCCTATGGCTACACCTTC. Protein: CSSSLNPQTSYGYTF.

This clone has just one count. V is TRBV5-5 and J is TRBJ1-1; possible D gene TRBD1, 5 bases. V lost 2 bases to trimming and J lost 2 bases, with 13 bases between them. The germline CDR1 and CDR2 sequences are SGHKS and YYEKEE (reference sequence). The CDR3 runs to 15 residues. The CDR3 here is CASSLGRTSNTEAFF. The CDR3 DNA follows: TGTGCCAGCAGCTTAGGGCGGACAAGTAACACTGAAGCTTTCTTT.

This clone was detected only once. V usage is TRBV7-9 and J usage is TRBJ1-2; D gene unclear. The CDR3 consists of 16 residues. CDR1 and CDR2 from the germline V gene are SEHNR and FQNEAQ (reference sequence). The V end lost 5 bases, the J end lost 4 bases, and 20 bases lay between the germline ends. The CDR3 spells CASSPVAGREGYGYTF. The CDR3 nucleotides are TGTGCCAGCAGCCCCGTGGCGGGGAGGGAGGGCTATGGCTACACCTTC.

In its sample, this clone was seen once. The rearrangement joins TRBV7-2 to TRBJ2-7, with TRBD2 matching over 8 bases. Germline trimming cut 5 bases from V and 0 bases from J; bases unmatched to any gene: 6. The CDR3 sequence is 15 residues long. Germline loops: CDR1 SGHTA, CDR2 FQGNSA. In nucleotides, the CDR3 is TGTGCCAGCAGCGCCGGAACTAGCGGCTCCTACGAGCAGTACTTC. Amino acids: CASSAGTSGSYEQYF.

The genes are TRBV19 and TRBJ2-2; 12 bases agree with TRBD2. There are 18 residues in the CDR3. After removal of 0 bases from V and 3 bases from J, the junction contained 5 bases not matched to a gene. Germline V gene lookup returns CDR1 LNHDA and CDR2 SQIVND (reference sequence). DNA for the CDR3: TGTGCCAGTAGTATAGATCTAGCGGGAGGGATATACACCGGGGAGCTGTTTTTT. Translating it yields CASSIDLAGGIYTGELFF.

This chain uses TRBV5-4 with TRBJ2-3; TRBD2 matches at 7 bases. Trimming removed 0 bases from V and 0 bases from J; junction bases left unmatched: 1. The CDR3 has 15 amino acids. CDR1 is SGHNT and CDR2 is YYREEE in the germline V gene (reference sequence). This CDR3 reads CASSLGLASTDTQYF. The CDR3 region has the DNA TGTGCCAGCAGCTTGGGACTAGCAAGCACAGATACGCAGTATTTT. The full variable domain, its missing parts supplied by reference TRBV5-4 and TRBJ2-3, is ETGVTQSPTHLIKTRGQQVTLRCSSQSGHNTVSWYQQALGQGPQFIFQYYREEENGRGNFPPRFSGLQFPNYSSELNVNALELDDSALYLCASSLGLASTDTQYFGPGTRLTVL.

This clone was detected only a few times. The junction departs from the called germline gene at one end, perhaps through a read error. The chain has TRBV6-5 and TRBJ2-5; 7 bases fit TRBD2. The CDR3 sequence is 15 residues long. Germline V gene lookup returns CDR1 MNHEY and CDR2 SVGAGI. The CDR3 loop reads CASGYPVREQETQYF. CDR3 bases: TGTGCCAGCGGTTACCCGGTGCGGGAGCAAGAGACCCAGTACTTC.

This clone was counted between two and nine times. The chain links TRBV5-5 to TRBJ2-3, with D perhaps matching TRBD2 (6 bases). Trimming removed 6 bases from V and 10 bases from J, with 15 bases in between. There are 12 residues in the CDR3. Germline CDR1 and CDR2: SGHKS and YYEKEE (reference sequence). The CDR3 loop reads CASTIDTGAQYF. The CDR3 DNA reads TGTGCCAGCACCATTGATACGGGGGCGCAGTATTTT.

The chain links TRBV27 to TRBJ2-3; D is possibly TRBD1 (6 bases). This CDR3 is built from 16 residues. The ends were cut back, 3 bases at V and 6 bases at J, with 19 bases in the middle. Germline V gene sequence: CDR1 MNHEY, CDR2 SMNVEV (reference sequence). The CDR3 DNA follows: TGTGCCAGCAGTTTTAGTAAGGGGGTCATTTTCGATACGCAGTATTTT. Translating gives CASSFSKGVIFDTQYF.

The chain employs TRBV19 and TRBJ1-1, with 7 bases fitting TRBD1. Unmatched junction bases numbered 8, after V lost 4 bases and J lost 0 bases. The CDR3 spans 16 residues. Germline CDR1 LNHDA, CDR2 SQIVND (reference sequence). The CDR3 here is CASSTQYRGMNTEAFF. The CDR3 region has the DNA TGTGCCAGTAGTACGCAGTACAGGGGTATGAACACTGAAGCTTTCTTT.

This clone was observed once. V gene TRBV11-3 combines with J gene TRBJ1-1; D is ambiguous. The CDR3 runs 17 residues. Trimming removed 5 bases at V and 3 bases at J, with 22 bases between. The germline gives CDR1 SGHNT, CDR2 YENEEA. The CDR3 coding sequence is TGTGCCAGCAGCCGAATTCGTCGTACTGAAGCCTACACTGAAGCTTTCTTT. Residues: CASSRIRRTEAYTEAFF. Variable domain in full (rest from reference TRBV11-3 and TRBJ1-1): EAGVVQSPRYKIIEKKQPVAFWCNPISGHNTLYWYLQNLGQGPELLIRYENEEAVDDSQLPKDRFSAERLKGVDSTLKIQPAELGDSAVYLCASSRIRRTEAYTEAFFGQGTRLTVV.

This clone was recorded only once. The genes are TRBV19 and TRBJ2-3; D is perhaps TRBD2 (5 bases). The germline V and J ends were trimmed by 3 bases and 6 bases, with 13 bases remaining between them. The CDR3 loop spans 14 amino acids. The germline gives CDR1 LNHDA, CDR2 SQIVND (reference sequence). The CDR3, as DNA: TGTGCCAGTAGTATCGAGGGATGGATGGATACGCAGTATTTT. Translated: CASSIEGWMDTQYF.

The rearrangement joins TRBV7-6 to TRBJ1-1, with TRBD1 identical over 7 bases. With V trimmed by 1 base and J by 6 bases, 2 bases remained unmatched. CDR3 length equals 13 residues. Germline assignment: CDR1 SGHVS and CDR2 FNYEAQ. The CDR3 protein is CASSLETGSEAFF. In DNA, the CDR3 is TGTGCCAGCAGCTTAGAGACAGGGTCTGAAGCTTTCTTT.

The chain employs TRBV14 and TRBJ2-3; D unclear. Germline lookup yields CDR1 SGHDN and CDR2 FVKESK. V lost 0 bases, J lost 4 bases, and 8 bases lay in between. This CDR3 has 14 amino acids. This CDR3 is CASSQDLPPDTQYF. The CDR3 nucleotides are TGTGCCAGCAGCCAAGATCTCCCCCCAGATACGCAGTATTTT. Drawing the rest from reference TRBV14 and TRBJ2-3, the complete variable domain is EAGVTQFPSHSVIEKGQTVTLRCDPISGHDNLYWYRRVMGKEIKFLLHFVKESKQDESGMPNNRFLAERTGGTYSTLKVQPAELEDSGVYFCASSQDLPPDTQYFGPGTRLTVL.

This clone was counted a single time. V gene TRBV29-1 combines with J gene TRBJ2-2, with 7 bases lining up with TRBD1. From germline, CDR1 is SQVTM and CDR2 ANQGSEA. V shed 4 bases and J 1 base; nucleotides not matched to a gene: 3. This CDR3 contains 14 residues. Here the CDR3 DNA reads TGCAGCGTTGGAACAGGGGTGAACACCGGGGAGCTGTTTTTT. Protein: CSVGTGVNTGELFF.

The chain has TRBV5-5 and TRBJ2-7; the match to TRBD1 covers 10 bases. The CDR3 length is 14 residues. The V segment lost 3 bases and the J segment 5 bases; nucleotides outside the gene matches: 5. Germline lookup yields CDR1 SGHKS and CDR2 YYEKEE (reference sequence). The CDR3 nucleotides are TGTGCCAGCAGCTGGGGACAGGGGAGGCACGAGCAGTACTTC. Translating gives CASSWGQGRHEQYF.